The entry below describes one T cell receptor (beta chain). Its antigen remains unidentified. Trimming took 5 bases from V and 12 from J; bases not matched to a gene: 7. This CDR3 contains 11 residues. CDR1 is SGHTA and CDR2 is FQGNSA in the germline V gene. This specimen comes from a study of T cell responses to AZD1222 COVID-19 vaccine. Background on the study: Whether given at about 4 or about 12 weeks, second doses were pooled. Study results and caveats: The sample set comprised mostly white British donors with more females, and clonal diversity was possibly underestimated. Among AZD1222 vaccinees, only 5 to 7 were seropositive at baseline.

Data came from immunoSEQ multiplex PCR; TCRdb stores just in-frame clones and leaves some out. The repertoire holds around 160,000 clones, with around 90% as singletons. Sequences were derived from peripheral blood, sampled on day 0 of AZD1222 vaccination. The sequence derives from an adult in good health. The chain employs TRBV7-2 and TRBJ2-7; 7 positions agree with TRBD2. The CDR3 sequence: CASSPGLGLYF. For the CDR3, the DNA is TGTGCCAGCAGCCCCGGACTAGGTCTGTACTTC.